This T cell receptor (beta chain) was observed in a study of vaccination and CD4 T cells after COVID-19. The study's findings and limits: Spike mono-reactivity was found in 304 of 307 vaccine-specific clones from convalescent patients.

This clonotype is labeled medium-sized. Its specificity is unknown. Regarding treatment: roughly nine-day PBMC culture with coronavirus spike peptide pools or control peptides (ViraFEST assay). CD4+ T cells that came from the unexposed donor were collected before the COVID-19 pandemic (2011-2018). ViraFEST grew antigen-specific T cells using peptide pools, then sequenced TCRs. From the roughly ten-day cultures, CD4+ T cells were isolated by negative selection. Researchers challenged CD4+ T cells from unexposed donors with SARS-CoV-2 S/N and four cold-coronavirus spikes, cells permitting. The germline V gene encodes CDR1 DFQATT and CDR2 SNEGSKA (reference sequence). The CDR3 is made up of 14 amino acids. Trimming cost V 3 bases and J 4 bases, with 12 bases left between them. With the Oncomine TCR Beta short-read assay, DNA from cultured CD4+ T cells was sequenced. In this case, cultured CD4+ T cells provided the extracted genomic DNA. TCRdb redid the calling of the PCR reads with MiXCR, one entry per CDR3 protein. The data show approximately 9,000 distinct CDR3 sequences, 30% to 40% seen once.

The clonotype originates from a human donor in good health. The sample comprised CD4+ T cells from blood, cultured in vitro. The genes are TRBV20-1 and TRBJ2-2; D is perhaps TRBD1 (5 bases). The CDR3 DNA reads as TGCAGTGCTAGCCGGGCCCAGGGCACCGGGGAGCTGTTTTTT. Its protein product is CSASRAQGTGELFF.